These T cell receptor beta chains were read from a single sample in a study of T-cell reconstitution after alpha-beta-depleted transplantation in children. TCRdb itself ran the PCR reads through MiXCR, one entry per CDR3 protein. Counted here are about 610,000 distinct CDR3 sequences, about 10% occurring once; the ten biggest clones make up less than 5%. Sequences were derived from PBMCs from the stem cell graft donor, sampled from the stem cell graft. The receptors come from a human donor who donated a stem cell graft to a child with acute myeloid leukemia. The CDR3 runs from the conserved cysteine through the conserved F or W. The D gene is left open where the match is weak. Where a row states a size, it is once, few, many or the class of an expanded clone; other rows omit it.

d_call,clone_size,j_call,v_call,cdr3_aa,cdr3_nt
-,many,TRBJ2-4,TRBV27,CASSLSGGPGWSKNIQYF,TGTGCCAGCAGTTTATCGGGGGGGCCGGGCTGGTCCAAAAACATTCAGTACTTC
-,-,TRBJ1-1,TRBV18,CASSPPEVTEAFF,TGTGCCAGCTCACCACCTGAGGTCACTGAAGCTTTCTTT
-,few,TRBJ2-5,TRBV5-4,CASSLEPGRETQYF,TGTGCCAGCAGCTTGGAGCCGGGCCGGGAGACCCAGTACTTC
TRBD2,many,TRBJ2-7,TRBV29-1,CSAAGGTGGGAKEQYF,TGCAGCGCTGCGGGGGGGACCGGAGGAGGAGCCAAGGAGCAGTACTTC
-,many,TRBJ2-2,TRBV29-1,CSVLGLTGELFF,TGCAGCGTTTTAGGGCTAACCGGGGAGCTGTTTTTT
-,many,TRBJ2-1,TRBV10-3,CAISEGVRHEQFF,TGTGCCATCAGTGAGGGCGTGCGGCATGAGCAGTTCTTC
-,few,TRBJ2-1,TRBV24-1,CATSGWRDHNEQFF,TGTGCCACCAGCGGCTGGCGGGACCACAATGAGCAGTTCTTC
-,many,TRBJ2-6,TRBV28,CASSLYGLSSGANVLTF,TGTGCCAGCAGTTTATACGGACTCAGCTCTGGGGCCAACGTCCTGACTTTC
-,few,TRBJ2-3,TRBV20-1,CSATLRTGAADTQYF,TGCAGTGCGACCCTGCGGACCGGAGCGGCGGATACGCAGTATTTT
-,-,TRBJ1-5,TRBV7-2,CASSLLTGFNQPQHF,TGTGCCAGCAGCCTACTGACAGGATTCAATCAGCCCCAGCATTTT
-,-,TRBJ1-3,TRBV7-3,CASSLNADSGNTIYF,TGTGCCAGCAGCTTAAATGCAGATTCTGGAAACACCATATATTTT
-,many,TRBJ2-5,TRBV6-2/TRBV6-3,CASSYRPAGRETQYF,TGTGCCAGCAGTTACCGACCCGCGGGAAGGGAGACCCAGTACTTC
-,-,TRBJ2-7,TRBV12-3/TRBV12-4,CASQQGDGRWPDEQYF,TGTGCCAGCCAGCAGGGGGACGGGAGGTGGCCCGACGAGCAGTACTTC
-,-,TRBJ1-2,TRBV28,CASSPQYGAGSNGYTF,TGTGCCAGCAGTCCGCAGTATGGGGCAGGGTCTAATGGCTACACCTTC
TRBD2,-,TRBJ2-3,TRBV18,CASSPLSVAGEDTQYF,TGTGCCAGCTCACCCCTCTCGGTAGCGGGAGAAGATACGCAGTATTTT
TRBD2,many,TRBJ2-7,TRBV12-3/TRBV12-4,CASTRVAGAYEQYF,TGTGCCAGCACCAGGGTAGCGGGAGCCTACGAGCAGTACTTC
-,many,TRBJ2-1,TRBV4-2,CASSQEYVPGHEQFF,TGTGCCAGCAGCCAAGAATACGTACCAGGGCATGAGCAGTTCTTC
TRBD1,few,TRBJ2-3,TRBV7-8,CASSSPFTGGGEDTQYF,TGTGCCAGCAGCTCCCCCTTTACAGGGGGCGGTGAGGATACGCAGTATTTT
-,few,TRBJ2-2,TRBV2,CASSERLGSGELFF,TGTGCCAGCAGTGAAAGACTAGGTTCCGGGGAGCTGTTTTTT
TRBD1,few,TRBJ2-5,TRBV12-3/TRBV12-4,CASSFHPGGAGFGETQYF,TGTGCCAGCAGTTTTCACCCAGGGGGCGCGGGGTTCGGAGAGACCCAGTACTTC
-,many,TRBJ2-1,TRBV9,CASSARPVVDEQFF,TGTGCCAGCAGCGCCAGGCCCGTTGTGGATGAGCAGTTCTTC
TRBD2,-,TRBJ2-3,TRBV29-1,CSAGTSFGSTDTQYF,TGCAGCGCGGGGACTAGCTTCGGGTCCACAGATACGCAGTATTTT
TRBD2,many,TRBJ2-3,TRBV7-3,CASSWDYTDTQYF,TGTGCCAGCAGCTGGGACTACACAGATACGCAGTATTTT
TRBD1,few,TRBJ2-3,TRBV6-2/TRBV6-3,CASSAPGQGGTDTQYF,TGTGCCAGCAGTGCTCCGGGACAGGGTGGCACAGATACGCAGTATTTT
-,-,TRBJ2-7,TRBV15,CATSRNSLGYEQYF,TGTGCCACCAGCAGAAATTCTCTAGGCTACGAGCAGTACTTC
TRBD1,-,TRBJ2-1,TRBV4-2,CASSQGLGRGRGNEQFF,TGTGCCAGCAGCCAAGGTTTGGGCAGGGGGCGAGGTAATGAGCAGTTCTTC
TRBD2,many,TRBJ2-7,TRBV28,CASSPSSGMLYEQYF,TGTGCCAGCAGTCCCTCCAGCGGGATGCTTTACGAGCAGTACTTC
-,few,TRBJ1-2,TRBV28,CASSLGEYGYTF,TGTGCCAGCAGTTTAGGGGAGTATGGCTACACCTTC
-,-,TRBJ1-6,TRBV25-1,CASHGRGALHF,TGTGCCAGCCATGGGAGGGGAGCCCTCCACTTT
-,-,TRBJ1-1,TRBV6-2/TRBV6-3,CASSYSVANTEAFF,TGTGCCAGCAGTTACTCCGTGGCGAACACTGAAGCTTTCTTT
-,few,TRBJ2-7,TRBV20-1,CSASPGTFSYEQYF,TGCAGTGCCTCCCCGGGGACTTTTTCCTACGAGCAGTACTTC
TRBD1,few,TRBJ2-7,TRBV5-6,CASTKWTGGIYEQYF,TGTGCCAGCACCAAATGGACAGGGGGAATCTACGAGCAGTACTTC
-,many,TRBJ2-5,TRBV11-1,CASSLDGTQYF,TGTGCCAGCAGCTTAGACGGGACCCAGTACTTC
-,-,TRBJ2-2,TRBV4-3,CASSQMGQNTGELFF,TGCGCCAGCAGCCAAATGGGACAGAACACCGGGGAGCTGTTTTTT
TRBD2,-,TRBJ2-1,TRBV3-1,CASSQENGTSGYNEQFF,TGTGCCAGCAGCCAAGAAAATGGAACTAGCGGATACAATGAGCAGTTCTTC
-,many,TRBJ2-7,TRBV5-1,CASSLVIPPEQYF,TGCGCCAGCAGCTTGGTCATCCCCCCCGAGCAGTACTTC
TRBD1,-,TRBJ1-5,TRBV2,CASSTQGFKPKHF,TGTGCCAGCAGTACACAGGGGTTCAAACCCAAGCATTTT
-,-,TRBJ2-7,TRBV4-3,CASSQASLADEQYF,TGCGCCAGCAGCCAAGCGTCGCTAGCAGACGAGCAGTACTTC
-,many,TRBJ2-1,TRBV5-6,CASRLTGTPNNEQFF,TGTGCCAGCAGACTAACCGGGACCCCAAACAATGAGCAGTTCTTC
-,-,TRBJ2-1,TRBV10-3,CAISLVVLDEQFF,TGTGCCATCAGCCTAGTAGTTTTAGATGAGCAGTTCTTC
TRBD2,many,TRBJ2-1,TRBV29-1,CSARTRGGTSGHNEQFF,TGCAGCGCCCGTACCCGAGGGGGGACTAGCGGTCACAATGAGCAGTTCTTC
TRBD1,many,TRBJ2-7,TRBV6-5,CASSPLRDRGTGTAFF,TGTGCCAGCAGTCCGCTCCGGGACAGGGGGACGGGGACTGCCTTCTTC